A selection of T cell receptor beta chains follows, all from one sample in a study of T cell repertoires in cytomegalovirus infection. TCRdb passed the reads through MiXCR, listing each CDR3 protein once. Here the sample spans hundreds of thousands of distinct CDR3 sequences, more than 30% being singletons. The antigens these receptors bind are not known. This material consisted of cultured PBMCs, taken from culture after CMV antigen stimulation. Receptors were obtained from a human donor in good health (CMV status not recorded). Some clones in this sample may be carry-over from other donors' samples. The CDR3 runs from the conserved cysteine through the conserved F or W. D genes are given only for firm matches. A clone size is listed for some rows: how often the clone was seen (once, few, many), or a class if it is expanded.

J	V	size	D	CDR3	DNA
TRBJ1-5	TRBV5-4	few	TRBD1	CASSWWDRGQDSNQPQHF	TGTGCCAGCAGCTGGTGGGACAGGGGCCAAGATAGCAATCAGCCCCAGCATTTT
TRBJ2-7	TRBV19	NA	NA	CASSILWGAYEQYF	TGTGCCAGTAGTATTCTGTGGGGAGCCTACGAGCAGTACTTC
TRBJ2-6	TRBV6-5	few	NA	CASSRDSRSSGANVLTF	TGTGCCAGCAGTCGGGACTCCCGGAGCTCTGGGGCCAACGTCCTGACTTTC
TRBJ2-3	TRBV6-6	NA	NA	CASREGTQYNTQYF	TGTGCCAGCAGGGAAGGGACCCAGTATAATACGCAGTATTTT
TRBJ1-5	TRBV7-2	NA	NA	CASSIQENQPQHF	TGTGCCAGCAGCATACAGGAAAATCAGCCCCAGCATTTT
TRBJ2-1	TRBV7-4	NA	TRBD2	CASSIVLAGDYNEQFF	TGTGCCAGCAGCATAGTTCTAGCGGGAGACTACAATGAGCAGTTCTTC
TRBJ2-1	TRBV5-4	NA	NA	CAGSLMIGLPAGEQFF	TGTGCCGGCAGCTTGATGATCGGCTTACCCGCGGGTGAGCAGTTCTTC
TRBJ1-3	TRBV14	NA	NA	CASSQVTGGNTIYF	TGTGCCAGCAGCCAAGTTACAGGGGGAAACACCATATATTTT
TRBJ2-7	TRBV19	NA	TRBD2	CASSIESSGSYEQYF	TGTGCCAGTAGTATAGAGTCCAGCGGGAGCTACGAGCAGTACTTC
TRBJ1-6	TRBV3-1	NA	NA	CASSPTGADNSPLHF	TGTGCCAGCAGCCCGACGGGGGCCGATAATTCACCCCTCCACTTT
TRBJ2-1	TRBV20-1	NA	NA	CSARPPAGNEQFF	TGCAGTGCTAGACCCCCGGCGGGCAATGAGCAGTTCTTC
TRBJ1-2	TRBV25-1	NA	TRBD1	CASSELDREEYGYTF	TGTGCCAGCAGTGAATTGGACAGGGAGGAGTATGGCTACACCTTC
TRBJ1-1	TRBV14	NA	TRBD1	CASSQATGRNTEAFF	TGTGCCAGCAGCCAAGCGACAGGGAGGAACACTGAAGCTTTCTTT
TRBJ1-5	TRBV5-5	few	NA	CASSLVRLNSNQPQHF	TGTGCCAGCAGCTTGGTACGGCTCAATAGCAATCAGCCCCAGCATTTT
TRBJ1-4	TRBV20-1	NA	NA	CSARPDTRTEKLFF	TGCAGTGCTAGACCGGACACCCGAACCGAAAAACTGTTTTTT
TRBJ2-5	TRBV12-3/TRBV12-4	NA	TRBD2	CASSIRGGRGETQYF	TGTGCCAGCAGCATTCGGGGGGGGAGAGGAGAGACCCAGTACTTC
TRBJ1-3	TRBV20-1	NA	NA	CSASSFDTIYF	TGCAGTGCTAGTAGCTTCGACACCATATATTTT
TRBJ1-4	TRBV19	NA	TRBD1	CASSMSTGAYEKLFF	TGTGCCAGTAGTATGTCGACAGGGGCGTATGAAAAACTGTTTTTT
TRBJ1-5	TRBV10-3	NA	TRBD1	CAISVTGGAGNQPQHF	TGTGCCATCAGTGTAACAGGGGGCGCAGGCAATCAGCCCCAGCATTTT
TRBJ1-4	TRBV10-3	few	NA	CAISGAVNEKLFF	TGTGCCATCAGCGGTGCGGTCAATGAAAAACTGTTTTTT
TRBJ1-4	TRBV28	few	NA	CASDNNEKLFF	TGTGCCAGCGATAATAATGAAAAACTGTTTTTT
TRBJ1-5	TRBV6-6	few	NA	CASSYGGGNQPQHF	TGTGCCAGCAGTTACGGGGGGGGGAATCAGCCCCAGCATTTT
TRBJ2-3	TRBV7-2	many	TRBD2	CASSLPRTSGTYTDTQYF	TGTGCCAGCAGCTTACCTAGGACTAGCGGGACATACACAGATACGCAGTATTTT
TRBJ2-3	TRBV14	many	NA	CASSHSGTDTQYF	TGTGCCAGCAGCCATTCAGGCACAGATACGCAGTATTTT
TRBJ2-1	TRBV9	few	NA	CASSVISGVYNEQFF	TGTGCCAGCAGCGTAATTTCAGGGGTCTACAATGAGCAGTTCTTC
TRBJ1-2	TRBV28	few	NA	CASTKDNLYGYTF	TGTGCCAGCACAAAAGACAACCTCTATGGCTACACCTTC
TRBJ1-4	TRBV12-3/TRBV12-4	NA	NA	CASSSPGARGNEKLFF	TGTGCCAGCAGTTCCCCGGGGGCACGAGGGAATGAAAAACTGTTTTTT
TRBJ2-7	TRBV6-2/TRBV6-3	NA	TRBD1	CASTGTDLYEQYF	TGTGCCAGCACGGGGACAGACCTCTACGAGCAGTACTTC
TRBJ2-7	TRBV28	few	TRBD1	CASSAPGTGGAYEQYF	TGTGCCAGCAGTGCACCCGGGACAGGGGGCGCCTACGAGCAGTACTTC
TRBJ1-4	TRBV27	few	NA	CASSPRTVNEKLFF	TGTGCCAGCAGTCCTCGGACAGTGAATGAAAAACTGTTTTTT
TRBJ1-4	TRBV7-2	many	NA	CASSRGLAHNEKLFF	TGTGCCAGCAGCCGCGGACTGGCTCATAATGAAAAACTGTTTTTT
TRBJ2-3	TRBV6-1	NA	NA	CASRTALGSQYF	TGTGCCAGCAGGACAGCGCTGGGTTCGCAGTATTTT
TRBJ1-5	TRBV7-8	many	NA	CASSLWAAESAYSNQPQHF	TGTGCCAGCAGCTTATGGGCGGCAGAATCAGCATATAGCAATCAGCCCCAGCATTTT
TRBJ2-7	TRBV4-1	few	TRBD1	CASSQGTGTYEQYF	TGCGCCAGCAGCCAAGGGACAGGGACCTACGAGCAGTACTTC
TRBJ2-1	TRBV4-1	NA	TRBD2	CASSQDQAGGLNEQFF	TGCGCCAGCAGCCAAGATCAAGCGGGAGGACTGAATGAGCAGTTCTTC
TRBJ2-1	TRBV6-2/TRBV6-3	NA	NA	CASSYHLDYNEQFF	TGTGCCAGCAGTTACCACTTGGATTACAATGAGCAGTTCTTC
TRBJ1-3	TRBV6-1	many	TRBD1	CASSDTLGQGARNTIYF	TGTGCCAGCAGTGACACCTTGGGACAGGGGGCACGGAACACCATATATTTT
TRBJ1-5	TRBV7-2	NA	NA	CASSLTGVLPHSNQPQHF	TGTGCCAGCAGCTTAACCGGGGTTCTTCCCCATAGCAATCAGCCCCAGCATTTT
TRBJ1-2	TRBV7-2	few	NA	CASSLARGTSVSSDGYTF	TGTGCCAGCAGCTTAGCGCGCGGGACCAGTGTGAGTTCTGATGGCTACACCTTC